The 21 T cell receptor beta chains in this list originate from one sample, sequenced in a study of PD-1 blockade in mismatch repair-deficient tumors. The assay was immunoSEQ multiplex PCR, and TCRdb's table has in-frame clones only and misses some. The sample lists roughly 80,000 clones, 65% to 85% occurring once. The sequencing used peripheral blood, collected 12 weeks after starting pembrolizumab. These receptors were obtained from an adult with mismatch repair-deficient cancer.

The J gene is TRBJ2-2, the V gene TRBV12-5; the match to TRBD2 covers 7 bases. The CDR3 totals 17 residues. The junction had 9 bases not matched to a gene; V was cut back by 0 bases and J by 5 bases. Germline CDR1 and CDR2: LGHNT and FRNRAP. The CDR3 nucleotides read TGTGCTAGTGGTTTGGTACGCGGGGGACCGCGGACCGGGGAGCTGTTTTTT. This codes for CASGLVRGGPRTGELFF.

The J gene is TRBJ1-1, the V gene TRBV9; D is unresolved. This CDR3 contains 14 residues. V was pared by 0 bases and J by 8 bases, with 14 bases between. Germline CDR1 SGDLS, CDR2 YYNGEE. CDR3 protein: CASSVATSALEAFF. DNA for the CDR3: TGTGCCAGCAGCGTAGCTACCTCGGCCCTAGAAGCTTTCTTT.

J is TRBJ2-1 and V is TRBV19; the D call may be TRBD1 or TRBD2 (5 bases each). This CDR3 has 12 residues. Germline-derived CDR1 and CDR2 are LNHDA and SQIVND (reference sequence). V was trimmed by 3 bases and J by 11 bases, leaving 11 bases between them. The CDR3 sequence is CASSMGPAKQFF. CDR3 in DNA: TGTGCCAGTAGTATGGGACCTGCGAAGCAGTTCTTC.

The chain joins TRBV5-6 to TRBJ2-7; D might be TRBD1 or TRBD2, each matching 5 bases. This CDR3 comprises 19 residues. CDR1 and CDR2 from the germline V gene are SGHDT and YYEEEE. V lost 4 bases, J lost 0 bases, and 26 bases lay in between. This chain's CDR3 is CASSPGRDPTLYSSYEQYF. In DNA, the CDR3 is TGTGCCAGCAGCCCTGGAAGGGACCCTACTTTATATAGCTCCTACGAGCAGTACTTC. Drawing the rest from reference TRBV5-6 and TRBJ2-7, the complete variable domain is DAGVTQSPTHLIKTRGQQVTLRCSPKSGHDTVSWYQQALGQGPQFIFQYYEEEERQRGNFPDRFSGHQFPNYSSELNVNALLLGDSALYLCASSPGRDPTLYSSYEQYFGPGTRLTVT.

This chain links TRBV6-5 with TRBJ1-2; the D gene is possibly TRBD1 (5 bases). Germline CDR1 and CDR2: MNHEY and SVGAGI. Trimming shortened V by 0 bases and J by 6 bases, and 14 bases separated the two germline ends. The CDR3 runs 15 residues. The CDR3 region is CASSYSWGGVDGYTF. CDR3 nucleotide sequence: TGTGCCAGCAGTTACTCTTGGGGGGGAGTGGATGGCTACACCTTC.

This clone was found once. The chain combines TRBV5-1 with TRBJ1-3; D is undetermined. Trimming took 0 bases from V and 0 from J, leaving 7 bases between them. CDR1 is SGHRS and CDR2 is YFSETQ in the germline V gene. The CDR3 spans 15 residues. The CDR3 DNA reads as TGCGCCAGCAGCTTGGAGGGAGCCTCTGGAAACACCATATATTTT. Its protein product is CASSLEGASGNTIYF.

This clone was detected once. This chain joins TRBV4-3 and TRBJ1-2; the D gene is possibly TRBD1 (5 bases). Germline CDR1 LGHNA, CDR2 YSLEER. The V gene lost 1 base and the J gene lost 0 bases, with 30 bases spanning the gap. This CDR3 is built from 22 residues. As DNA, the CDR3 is TGCGCCAGCAGCCAAGGCGGGATGCAGGGTGATGAATGGGGTAGCGCTAACTATGGCTACACCTTC. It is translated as CASSQGGMQGDEWGSANYGYTF.

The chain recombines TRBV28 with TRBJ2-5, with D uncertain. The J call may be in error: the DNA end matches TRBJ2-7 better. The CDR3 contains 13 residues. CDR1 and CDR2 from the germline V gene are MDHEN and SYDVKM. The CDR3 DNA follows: TGTGCCAGCAGTCCCGAGGACCGCGACGAGCAGTACTTC. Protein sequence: CASSPEDRDEQYF.

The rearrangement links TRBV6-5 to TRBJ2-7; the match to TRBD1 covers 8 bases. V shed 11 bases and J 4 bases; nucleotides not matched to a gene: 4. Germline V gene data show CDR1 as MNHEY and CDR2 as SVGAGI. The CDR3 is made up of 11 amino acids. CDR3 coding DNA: TGTGCCCCACAGGGGGGATACGAGCAGTACTTC. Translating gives CAPQGGYEQYF.

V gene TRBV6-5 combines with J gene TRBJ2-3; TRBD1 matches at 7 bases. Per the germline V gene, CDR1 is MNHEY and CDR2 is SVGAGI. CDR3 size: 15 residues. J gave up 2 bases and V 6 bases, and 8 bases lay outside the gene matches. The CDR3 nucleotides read TGTGCCAGCAGCTCCGGGACAGTGTACACAGATACGCAGTATTTT. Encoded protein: CASSSGTVYTDTQYF.

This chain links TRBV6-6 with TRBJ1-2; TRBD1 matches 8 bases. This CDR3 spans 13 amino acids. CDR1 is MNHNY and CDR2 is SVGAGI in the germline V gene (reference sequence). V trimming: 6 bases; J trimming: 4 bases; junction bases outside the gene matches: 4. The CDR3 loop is CASSWDRRYGYTF. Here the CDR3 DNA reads TGTGCCAGCAGCTGGGACAGGCGCTATGGCTACACCTTC.

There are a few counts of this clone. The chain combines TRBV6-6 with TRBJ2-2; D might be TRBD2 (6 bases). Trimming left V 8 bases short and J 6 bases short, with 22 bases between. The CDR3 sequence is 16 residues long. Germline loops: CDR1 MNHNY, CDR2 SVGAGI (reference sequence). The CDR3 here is CASRDVGGGRSGELFF. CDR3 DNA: TGTGCCAGCCGAGACGTGGGGGGAGGAAGGTCCGGGGAGCTGTTTTTT.

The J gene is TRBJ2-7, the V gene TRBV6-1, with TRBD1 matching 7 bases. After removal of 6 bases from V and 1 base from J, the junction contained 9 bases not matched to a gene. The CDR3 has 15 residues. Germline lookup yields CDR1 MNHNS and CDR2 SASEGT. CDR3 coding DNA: TGTGCCAGCAGACGGGACAGTCCGATTTCCTACGAGCAGTACTTC. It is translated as CASRRDSPISYEQYF.

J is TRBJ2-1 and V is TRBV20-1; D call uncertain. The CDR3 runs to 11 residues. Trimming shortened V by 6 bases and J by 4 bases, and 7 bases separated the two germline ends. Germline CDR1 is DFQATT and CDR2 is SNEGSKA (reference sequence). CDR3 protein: CSAPYYNEQFF. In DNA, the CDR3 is TGCAGTGCCCCTTATTACAATGAGCAGTTCTTC.

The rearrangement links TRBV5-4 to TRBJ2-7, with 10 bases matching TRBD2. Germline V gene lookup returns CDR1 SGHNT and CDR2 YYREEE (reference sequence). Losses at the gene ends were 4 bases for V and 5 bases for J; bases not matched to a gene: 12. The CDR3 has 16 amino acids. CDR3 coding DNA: TGTGCCAGCAGCCCCGGGGGTAGCGGGAGGTTCAACGAGCAGTACTTC. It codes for CASSPGGSGRFNEQYF.

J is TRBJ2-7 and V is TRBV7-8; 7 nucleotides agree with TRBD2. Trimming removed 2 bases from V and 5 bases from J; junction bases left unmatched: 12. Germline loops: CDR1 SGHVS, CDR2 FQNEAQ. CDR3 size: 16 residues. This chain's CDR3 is CASSLNFGGSSNEQYF. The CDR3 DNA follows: TGTGCCAGCAGCTTAAACTTCGGCGGGAGTTCCAACGAGCAGTACTTC.

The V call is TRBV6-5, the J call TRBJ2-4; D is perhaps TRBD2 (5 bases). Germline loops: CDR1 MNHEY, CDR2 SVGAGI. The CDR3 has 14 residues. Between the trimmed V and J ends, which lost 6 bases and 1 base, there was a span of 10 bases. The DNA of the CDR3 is TGTGCCAGCAGCGCGGGTAGGGCCAAAAACATTCAGTACTTC. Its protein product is CASSAGRAKNIQYF.

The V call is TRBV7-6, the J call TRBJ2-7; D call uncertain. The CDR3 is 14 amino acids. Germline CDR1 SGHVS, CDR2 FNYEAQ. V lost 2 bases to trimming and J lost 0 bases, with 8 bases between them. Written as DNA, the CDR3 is TGTGCCAGCAGCTTATCGGCAGCCTCCTACGAGCAGTACTTC. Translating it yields CASSLSAASYEQYF.

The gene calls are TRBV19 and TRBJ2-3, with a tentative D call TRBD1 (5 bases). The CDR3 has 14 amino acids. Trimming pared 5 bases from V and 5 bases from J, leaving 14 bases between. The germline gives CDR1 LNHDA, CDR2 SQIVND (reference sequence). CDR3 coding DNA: TGTGCCAGTAGTCCCCCCAGGGCCGGAGATACGCAGTATTTT. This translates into CASSPPRAGDTQYF. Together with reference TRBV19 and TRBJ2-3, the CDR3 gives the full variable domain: DGGITQSPKYLFRKEGQNVTLSCEQNLNHDAMYWYRQDPGQGLRLIYYSQIVNDFQKGDIAEGYSVSREKKESFPLTVTSAQKNPTAFYLCASSPPRAGDTQYFGPGTRLTVL.

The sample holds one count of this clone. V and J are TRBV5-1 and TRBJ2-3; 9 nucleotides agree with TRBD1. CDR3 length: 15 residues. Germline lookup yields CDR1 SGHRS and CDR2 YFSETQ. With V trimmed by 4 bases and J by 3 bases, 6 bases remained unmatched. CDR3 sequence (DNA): TGCGCCAGCAGCATCGGACAGGGGAGAACAGATACGCAGTATTTT. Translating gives CASSIGQGRTDTQYF.

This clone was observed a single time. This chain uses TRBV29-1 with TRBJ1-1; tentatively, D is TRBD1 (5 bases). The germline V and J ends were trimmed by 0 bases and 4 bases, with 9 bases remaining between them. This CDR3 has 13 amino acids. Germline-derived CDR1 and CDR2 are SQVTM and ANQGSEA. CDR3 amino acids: CSVEDFGGTEAFF. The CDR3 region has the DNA TGCAGCGTTGAAGATTTCGGGGGCACTGAAGCTTTCTTT.